This T cell receptor beta chain was recorded in a study of beta chain features in type 1 diabetes. Study information: Researchers looked at fewer than 120,000,000 sorted cells across all samples.

The whole isolated RNA underwent reverse transcription, so sequencing captured expressed TCRB transcripts. The method was immunoSEQ multiplex PCR; TCRdb's version includes in-frame clones alone and lacks a portion of them. The data show fewer than 900,000 clones, with roughly 16% seen just once and around 0.02% held by the top ten. Points on this clone: Its antigen is currently unknown.

Study-wide points: Sequencing from cDNA could over-represent high-TCR-expressing cells.

The receptor comes from a woman between 18 and 29 years old in good health. Specimen: naive CD4+ T cells from blood.

The CDR3 loop is CASSRTGTGAYEQFF. CDR3 DNA: TGTGCCAGCAGCCGGACCGGGACAGGGGCTTATGAGCAGTTCTTC. The gene calls are TRBV14 and TRBJ2-1, with 10 bases matching TRBD1. The CDR3 consists of 15 residues. Per the germline V gene, CDR1 is SGHDN and CDR2 is FVKESK. After removal of 4 bases from V and 8 bases from J, the junction contained 8 bases not matched to a gene.